This T cell receptor beta chain was documented in a study of regulatory T cells in long-lasting Graves disease. General study results and limits: Patients with persistent Graves' had lower TCR diversity than newly diagnosed patients.

In its sample, this clonotype was seen many times. Its antigen is not known. Noted time point: newly diagnosed GD, antithyroid drugs for less than 3 months. RNA isolated from PBMCs was used to make the TCR library. In building TCR beta libraries, iRepertoire HTBI primers were used together with Arm-PCR of CDR3 regions. Each CDR3 protein is one row after TCRdb ran MiXCR on the multiplex PCR reads. The repertoire holds a few hundred thousand distinct CDR3 sequences, with over 15% as singletons. These data were likewise used in another study, on T cells in Graves' hyperthyroidism and ophthalmopathy.

Sequenced material: peripheral blood mononuclear cells (PBMCs), taken at new diagnosis, from a patient treated with antithyroid drugs. The sequence was collected from a man aged 35-49 years with Graves disease.

Written as DNA, the CDR3 is TGCAGTGCGAGTAGCCGGCAAGAGACCCAGTACTTC. Translating it yields CSASSRQETQYF. This chain uses TRBV20-1 with TRBJ2-5; no reliable D call. The CDR3 loop spans 12 amino acids. V was cut by 6 bases and J by 2 bases, with 10 bases left in between. In germline, CDR1 is DFQATT, CDR2 SNEGSKA (reference sequence).